The clone carrying this T cell receptor (beta chain) was observed many times. The antigen is not known. One end of the junction varies from germline; a read error may be responsible. The sample belongs to a study of neurological immune-mediated disorders. Germline lookup yields CDR1 DFQATT and CDR2 SNEGSKA (reference sequence). This CDR3 is built from 9 residues. TCRdb re-called the 5' RACE reads through MiXCR, storing one row per CDR3 protein. Among about 62,000 distinct CDR3 sequences listed, over 3.5% were seen once. Findings and caveats of the study: Private repertoires in all groups were suggested, as expanded clones shared no CDR3 amino acid sequences across subjects. Phylogenetic grouping assigned the repertoires of 18 of 34 multiple sclerosis patients to a single cluster of related CDR3 sequences. This cluster may be a repertoire-level signature. The greatest degree of TCR clonal expansion was observed in HTLV-1-associated myelopathy, with the lowest in multiple sclerosis, below that of healthy controls.

This sequence originates from a woman in her forties or fifties with multiple sclerosis. Source material: PBMCs. The chain recombines TRBV20-1 with TRBJ1-1; unclear D gene. CDR3 sequence (DNA): TGTACACTTGGGGCTGAAGCTTTCTTT. This translates into CTLGAEAFF.